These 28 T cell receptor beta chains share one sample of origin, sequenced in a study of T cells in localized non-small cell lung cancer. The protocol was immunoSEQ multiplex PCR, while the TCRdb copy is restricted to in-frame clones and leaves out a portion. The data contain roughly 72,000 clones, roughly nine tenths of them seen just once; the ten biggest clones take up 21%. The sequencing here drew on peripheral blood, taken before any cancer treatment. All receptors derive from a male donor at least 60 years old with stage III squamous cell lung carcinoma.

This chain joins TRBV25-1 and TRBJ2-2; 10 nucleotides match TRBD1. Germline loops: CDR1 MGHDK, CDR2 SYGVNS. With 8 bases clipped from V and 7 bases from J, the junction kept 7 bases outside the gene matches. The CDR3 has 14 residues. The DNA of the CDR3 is TGTGCCAGCGGAGGACAGGGGGTGAACGGGGAGCTGTTTTTT. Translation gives CASGGQGVNGELFF.

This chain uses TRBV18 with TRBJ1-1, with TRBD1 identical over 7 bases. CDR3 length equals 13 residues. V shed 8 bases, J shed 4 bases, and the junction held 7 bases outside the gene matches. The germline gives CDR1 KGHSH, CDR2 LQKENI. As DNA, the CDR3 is TGTGCCAGCACCCGGACAGGTTCCACTGAAGCTTTCTTT. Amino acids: CASTRTGSTEAFF.

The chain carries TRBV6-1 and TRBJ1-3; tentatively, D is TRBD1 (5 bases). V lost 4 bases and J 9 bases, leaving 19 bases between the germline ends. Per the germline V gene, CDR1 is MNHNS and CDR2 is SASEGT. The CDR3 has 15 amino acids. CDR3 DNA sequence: TGTGCCAGCAGTGTTATTGGGACGGAGGAAGGCACCATATATTTT. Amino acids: CASSVIGTEEGTIYF.

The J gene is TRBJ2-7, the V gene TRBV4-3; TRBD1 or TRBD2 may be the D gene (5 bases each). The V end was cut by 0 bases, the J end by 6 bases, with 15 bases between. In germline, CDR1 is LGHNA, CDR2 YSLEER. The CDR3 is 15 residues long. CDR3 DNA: TGCGCCAGCAGCCAAGATCTGAGGGGCCCAGGCGAGCAGTACTTC. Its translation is CASSQDLRGPGEQYF.

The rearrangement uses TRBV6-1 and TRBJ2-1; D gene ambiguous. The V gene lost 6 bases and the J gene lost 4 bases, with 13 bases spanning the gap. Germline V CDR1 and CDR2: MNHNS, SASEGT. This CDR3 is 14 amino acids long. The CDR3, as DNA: TGTGCCAGCAGGACCCGAACGGCGTACAATGAGCAGTTCTTC. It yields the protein CASRTRTAYNEQFF.

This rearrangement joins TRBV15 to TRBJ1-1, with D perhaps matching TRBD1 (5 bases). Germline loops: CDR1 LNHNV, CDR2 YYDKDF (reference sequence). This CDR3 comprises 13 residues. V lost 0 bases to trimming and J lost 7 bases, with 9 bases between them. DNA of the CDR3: TGTGCCACCAGCAGAGACAGGGTAGGTGAAGCTTTCTTT. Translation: CATSRDRVGEAFF.

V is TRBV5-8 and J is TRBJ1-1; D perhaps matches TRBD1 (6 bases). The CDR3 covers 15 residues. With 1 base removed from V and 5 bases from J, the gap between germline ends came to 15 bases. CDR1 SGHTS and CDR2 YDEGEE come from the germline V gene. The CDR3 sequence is CASSLRLGGGTEAFF. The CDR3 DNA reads TGTGCCAGCAGCTTGAGATTAGGGGGTGGGACTGAAGCTTTCTTT.

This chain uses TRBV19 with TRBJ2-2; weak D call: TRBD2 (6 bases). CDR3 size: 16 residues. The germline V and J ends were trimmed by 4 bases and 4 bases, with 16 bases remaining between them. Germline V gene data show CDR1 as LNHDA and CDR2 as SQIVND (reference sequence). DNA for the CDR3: TGTGCCAGTAGTAGGAGGGACGGTTCGGGCACCGGGGAGCTGTTTTTT. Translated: CASSRRDGSGTGELFF.

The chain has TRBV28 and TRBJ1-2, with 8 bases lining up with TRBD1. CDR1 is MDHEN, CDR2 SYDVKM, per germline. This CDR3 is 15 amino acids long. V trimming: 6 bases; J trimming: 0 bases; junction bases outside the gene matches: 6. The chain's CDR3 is CASRLDRAPNYGYTF. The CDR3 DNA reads TGTGCCAGCAGACTGGACAGGGCCCCTAACTATGGCTACACCTTC.

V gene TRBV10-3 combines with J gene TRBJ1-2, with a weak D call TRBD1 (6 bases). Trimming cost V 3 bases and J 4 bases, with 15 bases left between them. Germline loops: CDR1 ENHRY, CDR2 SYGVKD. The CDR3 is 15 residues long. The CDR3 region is CAISDQKEGGYGYTF. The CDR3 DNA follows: TGTGCCATCAGTGACCAGAAGGAGGGGGGCTATGGCTACACCTTC.

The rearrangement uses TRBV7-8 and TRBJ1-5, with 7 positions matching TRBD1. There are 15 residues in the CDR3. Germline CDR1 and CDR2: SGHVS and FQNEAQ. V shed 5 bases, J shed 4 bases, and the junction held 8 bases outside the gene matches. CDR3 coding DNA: TGTGCCAGCAGCCCATTGGACAGGCTTAATCAGCCCCAGCATTTT. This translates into CASSPLDRLNQPQHF.

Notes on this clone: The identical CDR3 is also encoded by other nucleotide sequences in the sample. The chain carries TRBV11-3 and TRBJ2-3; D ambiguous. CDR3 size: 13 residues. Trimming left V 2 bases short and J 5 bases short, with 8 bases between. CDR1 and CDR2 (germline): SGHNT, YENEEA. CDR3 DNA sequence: TGTGCCAGCAGCTTACTAACCGGAGATACGCAGTATTTT. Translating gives CASSLLTGDTQYF.

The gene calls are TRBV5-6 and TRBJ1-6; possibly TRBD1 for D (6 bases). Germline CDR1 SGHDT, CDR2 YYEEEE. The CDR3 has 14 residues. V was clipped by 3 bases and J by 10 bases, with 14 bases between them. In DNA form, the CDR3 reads TGTGCCAGCAGCTCTACAGGGATTCGGTCACCCCTCCACTTT. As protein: CASSSTGIRSPLHF. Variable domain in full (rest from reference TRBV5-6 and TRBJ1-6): DAGVTQSPTHLIKTRGQQVTLRCSPKSGHDTVSWYQQALGQGPQFIFQYYEEEERQRGNFPDRFSGHQFPNYSSELNVNALLLGDSALYLCASSSTGIRSPLHFGNGTRLTVT.

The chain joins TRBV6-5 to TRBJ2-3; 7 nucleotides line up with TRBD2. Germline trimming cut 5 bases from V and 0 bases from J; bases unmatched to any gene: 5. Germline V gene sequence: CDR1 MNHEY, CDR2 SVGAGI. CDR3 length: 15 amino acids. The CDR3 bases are TGTGCCAGCAGTAGGGAGGGGATCAGCACAGATACGCAGTATTTT. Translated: CASSREGISTDTQYF.

CDR3 protein: CASSLAGDPNTDTQYF. The DNA of the CDR3 is TGCGCCAGCAGCTTGGCTGGGGACCCGAACACAGATACGCAGTATTTT. The rearrangement joins TRBV5-1 to TRBJ2-3; D is possibly TRBD1 or TRBD2 (5 bases each). Germline lookup yields CDR1 SGHRS and CDR2 YFSETQ. Trimming pared 0 bases from V and 2 bases from J, leaving 13 bases between. The CDR3 has 16 residues.

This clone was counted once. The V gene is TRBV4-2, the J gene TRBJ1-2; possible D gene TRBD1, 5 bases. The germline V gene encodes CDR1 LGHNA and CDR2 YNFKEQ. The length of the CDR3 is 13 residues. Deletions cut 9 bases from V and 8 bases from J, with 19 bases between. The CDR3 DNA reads TGTGCCAGTCTTATGGACAATAATGGAGGCTACACCTTC. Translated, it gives CASLMDNNGGYTF.

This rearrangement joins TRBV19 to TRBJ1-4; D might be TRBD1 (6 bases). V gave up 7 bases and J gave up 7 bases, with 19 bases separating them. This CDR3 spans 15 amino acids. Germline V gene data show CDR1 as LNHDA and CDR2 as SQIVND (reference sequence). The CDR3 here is CASNPSLGGREKLFF. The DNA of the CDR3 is TGTGCCAGTAACCCTTCTTTGGGGGGCCGTGAAAAACTGTTTTTT.

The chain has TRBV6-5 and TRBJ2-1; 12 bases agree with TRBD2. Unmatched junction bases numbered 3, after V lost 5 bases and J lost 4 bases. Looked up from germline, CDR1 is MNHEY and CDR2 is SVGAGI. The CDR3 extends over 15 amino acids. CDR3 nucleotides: TGTGCCAGCAGTCCCGGGACTAGCGGGTACAATGAGCAGTTCTTC. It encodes CASSPGTSGYNEQFF.

The DNA for the CDR3 is TGTGCCAGCAGCTTCGGGACAGGACAAGAGACCCAGTACTTC. As protein: CASSFGTGQETQYF. V is TRBV7-9 and J is TRBJ2-5, with 8 positions matching TRBD1. V shed 3 bases and J 2 bases; nucleotides not matched to a gene: 2. The germline V gene has CDR1 SEHNR and CDR2 FQNEAQ (reference sequence). The CDR3 spans 14 residues.

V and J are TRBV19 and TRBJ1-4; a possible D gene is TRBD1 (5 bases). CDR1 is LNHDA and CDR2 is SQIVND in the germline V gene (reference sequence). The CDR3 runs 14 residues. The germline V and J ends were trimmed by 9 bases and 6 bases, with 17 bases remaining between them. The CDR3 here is CASGTGTVDEKLFF. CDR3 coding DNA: TGTGCCAGCGGAACCGGGACCGTGGATGAAAAACTGTTTTTT. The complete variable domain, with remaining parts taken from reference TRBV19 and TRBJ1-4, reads DGGITQSPKYLFRKEGQNVTLSCEQNLNHDAMYWYRQDPGQGLRLIYYSQIVNDFQKGDIAEGYSVSREKKESFPLTVTSAQKNPTAFYLCASGTGTVDEKLFFGSGTQLSVL.

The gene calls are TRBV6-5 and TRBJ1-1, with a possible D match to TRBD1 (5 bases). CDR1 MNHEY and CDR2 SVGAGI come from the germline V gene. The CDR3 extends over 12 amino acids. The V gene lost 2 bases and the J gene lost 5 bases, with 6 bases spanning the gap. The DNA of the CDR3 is TGTGCCAGCAGTTACGGGGGAACTGAAGCTTTCTTT. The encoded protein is CASSYGGTEAFF.

CDR3 nucleotide sequence: TGTGCCAGCAGCGAGGGACTAGCGGTGAACACCGGGGAGCTGTTTTTT. Translating it yields CASSEGLAVNTGELFF. V gene TRBV11-3 combines with J gene TRBJ2-2, with 11 nucleotides matching TRBD2. Germline assignment: CDR1 SGHNT and CDR2 YENEEA. Trimming removed 5 bases from V and 1 base from J; junction bases left unmatched: 3. The CDR3 covers 16 residues. Complete variable domain (other parts from reference TRBV11-3 and TRBJ2-2): EAGVVQSPRYKIIEKKQPVAFWCNPISGHNTLYWYLQNLGQGPELLIRYENEEAVDDSQLPKDRFSAERLKGVDSTLKIQPAELGDSAVYLCASSEGLAVNTGELFFGEGSRLTVL.

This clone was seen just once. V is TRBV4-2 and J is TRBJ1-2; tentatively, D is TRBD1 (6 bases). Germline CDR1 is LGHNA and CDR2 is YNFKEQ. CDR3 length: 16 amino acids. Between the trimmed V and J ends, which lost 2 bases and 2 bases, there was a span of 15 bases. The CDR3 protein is CASSQFTGTPNYGYTF. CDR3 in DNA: TGTGCCAGCAGCCAATTTACAGGGACCCCGAACTATGGCTACACCTTC.

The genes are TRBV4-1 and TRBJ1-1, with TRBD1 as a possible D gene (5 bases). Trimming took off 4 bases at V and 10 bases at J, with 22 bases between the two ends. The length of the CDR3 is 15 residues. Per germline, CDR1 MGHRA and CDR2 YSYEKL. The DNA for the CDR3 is TGCGCCAGCAGCCCACACCGACAGACCCATCTCCCAGCTTTCTTT. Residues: CASSPHRQTHLPAFF.

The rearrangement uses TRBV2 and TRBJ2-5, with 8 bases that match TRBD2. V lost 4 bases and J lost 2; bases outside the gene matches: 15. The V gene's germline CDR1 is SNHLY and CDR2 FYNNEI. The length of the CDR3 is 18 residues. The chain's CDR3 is CASSVGTSFTLFQETQYF. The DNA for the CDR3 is TGTGCCAGCAGTGTCGGGACTAGTTTTACCCTTTTTCAAGAGACCCAGTACTTC.

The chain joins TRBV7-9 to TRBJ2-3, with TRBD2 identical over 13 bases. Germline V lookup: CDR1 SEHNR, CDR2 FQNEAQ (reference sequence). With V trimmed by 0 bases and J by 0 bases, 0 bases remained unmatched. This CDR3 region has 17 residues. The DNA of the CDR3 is TGTGCCAGCAGCTTAGCACTAGCGGGGGGGAGCACAGATACGCAGTATTTT. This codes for CASSLALAGGSTDTQYF.

The CDR3 DNA sequence: TGCGCCAGCAGCTTAACCGGGACAGGGTATGGAAACACCATATATTTT. Translating it yields CASSLTGTGYGNTIYF. The V and J genes are TRBV5-1 and TRBJ1-3; 9 bases are shared with TRBD1. V lost 2 bases and J lost 3; bases outside the gene matches: 6. There are 16 residues in the CDR3. Germline CDR1 is SGHRS and CDR2 is YFSETQ.

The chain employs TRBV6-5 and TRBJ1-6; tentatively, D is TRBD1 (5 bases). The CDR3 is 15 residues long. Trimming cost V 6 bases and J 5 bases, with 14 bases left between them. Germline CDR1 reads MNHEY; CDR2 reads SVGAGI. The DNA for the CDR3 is TGTGCCAGCAGCCAGGGATGGGGGAATAATTCACCCCTCCACTTT. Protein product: CASSQGWGNNSPLHF.